This T cell receptor beta chain was captured in a study of blood T cell repertoires in COVID-19. The CDR3 is 15 residues long. Trimming shortened V by 2 bases and J by 6 bases, and 16 bases separated the two germline ends. Germline lookup yields CDR1 MNHEY and CDR2 SVGAGI. As handled by the study authors: Quantification of nucleated cells was approximated via reference gene primer amplification. TCRdb's table, derived via immunoSEQ multiplex PCR, lists solely in-frame clones and lacks some. The DNA gave D and trimming, while V, J and clone size come from that table. The sample holds roughly 320,000 clones; almost 85% are singletons and the top ten take just over 7%.

The sequence derives from a human donor in a cohort sampled during active COVID-19. The sequenced sample consisted of peripheral blood. The chain uses TRBV6-5 and TRBJ1-2; a possible D gene is TRBD1 (5 bases). The CDR3 loop is CASSYRFGGRDGYTF. The CDR3 DNA is TGTGCCAGCAGTTACCGGTTCGGGGGACGGGATGGCTACACCTTC.